This entry lists 5 T cell receptor beta chains sequenced from one sample in a study of metastatic and nonmetastatic thyroid tumors. The entire patient cohort was treatment-naive prior to thyroid surgery. TCRdb re-analyzed the PCR reads using MiXCR. This table has under 20,000 clones, around 30% appearing once. The sequenced sample consisted of tumor tissue. The receptors were sampled from a female donor with papillary thyroid cancer or a benign thyroid nodule (not recorded which). Some clones in this sample may be carry-over from other donors' samples.

This clone was seen only a few times. This chain links TRBV11-2 with TRBJ2-7, with 7 bases matching TRBD2. The CDR3 totals 16 residues. V lost 1 base to trimming and J lost 0 bases; unmatched junction nucleotides: 6. The germline V gene has CDR1 SGHAT and CDR2 FQNNGV. The CDR3 bases are TGTGCCAGCAGCTTAGGACGGGACTACCACTCCTACGAGCAGTACTTC. It is translated as CASSLGRDYHSYEQYF.

This chain uses TRBV6-1 with TRBJ2-7; 14 bases map to TRBD2. The CDR3 is 15 amino acids. The germline CDR1 and CDR2 sequences are MNHNS and SASEGT. V dropped 5 bases and J dropped 5; count of bases not matched to a gene: 5. CDR3 sequence reads: CASSSGLAGGHEQYF. The CDR3 DNA follows: TGTGCCAGCAGTTCAGGACTAGCGGGAGGTCACGAGCAGTACTTC.

By sample share, this clone is medium-sized. The chain joins TRBV10-3 to TRBJ2-7; 7 positions agree with TRBD1. Germline CDR1 and CDR2: ENHRY and SYGVKD. The junction had 5 bases not matched to a gene; V was cut back by 6 bases and J by 0 bases. This CDR3 is 14 amino acids long. CDR3 DNA sequence: TGTGCCATCAGCCCGGGACAGATCTCCTACGAGCAGTACTTC. Amino acid sequence: CAISPGQISYEQYF.

This clone is labeled medium-sized. Other DNA sequences within the sample encode an identical CDR3. This sequence joins TRBV6-5 and TRBJ2-3, with D unresolved. Trimming cost V 0 bases and J 4 bases, with 5 bases left between them. The CDR3 totals 13 residues. Germline V gene lookup returns CDR1 MNHEY and CDR2 SVGAGI. The CDR3 loop is CASSYSIADTQYF. The CDR3 nucleotides read TGTGCCAGCAGTTACTCGATCGCAGATACGCAGTATTTT.

The rearrangement joins TRBV28 to TRBJ2-3, with D unclear. The ends were cut back, 4 bases at V and 0 bases at J, with 8 bases in the middle. The CDR3 length is 14 residues. CDR1 MDHEN and CDR2 SYDVKM come from the germline V gene. The DNA of the CDR3 is TGTGCCAGCAGTTCACAGACTAGCACAGATACGCAGTATTTT. This codes for CASSSQTSTDTQYF.